The TCR beta chain described here comes from a study of CD8 T cells in Susac syndrome. The study's findings and limits: Acknowledgment was made by the study that its TCR sequencing and HLA analysis involved a relatively small number of individuals.

Comments on this clonotype: Its specificity is not known.

Random-hexamer reverse transcription was applied to 0.5 to 1 ug RNA. Amplification of the TCR beta CDR3 was carried out by immunoSEQ multiplex PCR, which spanned a total of 54 Vbeta and 13 Jbeta segments. MiXCR, run by TCRdb on the immunoSEQ multiplex PCR reads, gives a single entry per CDR3 protein. This sample has tens of thousands of distinct CDR3 sequences, with nearly 95% found just once. The V and J ends lost 3 bases and 2 bases respectively, with 13 bases between them. CDR3 length: 15 residues. In germline, CDR1 is SEHNR, CDR2 FQNEAQ (reference sequence). It was negative isolation that provided the CD8+ and CD4+ T cells, whereas TEMRA cells were enriched by FACS.

The sequence was obtained from a human donor with Susac syndrome. The genes are TRBV7-9 and TRBJ1-1, with D tentatively TRBD1 (6 bases). Source material: CD8+ T cells from PBMCs. CDR3 nucleotide sequence: TGTGCCAGCAGCTTTTCGGGGGGCAGAAACACTGAAGCTTTCTTT. Protein product: CASSFSGGRNTEAFF.